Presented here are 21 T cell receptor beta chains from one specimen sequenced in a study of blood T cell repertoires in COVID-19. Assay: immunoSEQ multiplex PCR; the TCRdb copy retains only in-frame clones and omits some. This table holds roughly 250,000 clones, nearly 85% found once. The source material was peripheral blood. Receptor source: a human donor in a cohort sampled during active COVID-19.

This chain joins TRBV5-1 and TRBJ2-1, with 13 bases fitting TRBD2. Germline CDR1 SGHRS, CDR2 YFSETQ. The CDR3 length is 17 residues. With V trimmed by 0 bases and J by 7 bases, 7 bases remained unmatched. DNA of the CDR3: TGCGCCAGCAGCTTGGGACTAGCGGGGGGTGTACGTAATGAGCAGTTCTTC. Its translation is CASSLGLAGGVRNEQFF.

DNA of the CDR3: TGCAGTGCTACCCGGGTCCTCCAGTACTTC. Translating it yields CSATRVLQYF. The gene calls are TRBV20-1 and TRBJ2-7; no definite D call. The V and J ends lost 4 bases and 10 bases respectively, with 11 bases between them. The CDR3 totals 10 residues. The germline V gene has CDR1 DFQATT and CDR2 SNEGSKA (reference sequence).

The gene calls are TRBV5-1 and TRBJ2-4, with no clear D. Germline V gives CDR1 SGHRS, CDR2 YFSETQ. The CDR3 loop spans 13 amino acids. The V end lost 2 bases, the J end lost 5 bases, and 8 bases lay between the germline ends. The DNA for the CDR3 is TGCGCCAGCAGCTTTGGGCCTCAAAACATTCAGTACTTC. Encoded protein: CASSFGPQNIQYF.

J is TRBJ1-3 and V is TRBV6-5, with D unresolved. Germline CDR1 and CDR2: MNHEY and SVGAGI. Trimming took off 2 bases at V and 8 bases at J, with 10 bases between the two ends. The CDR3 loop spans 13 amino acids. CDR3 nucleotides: TGTGCCAGCAGTTACCTGCGCGGGGACACCATATATTTT. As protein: CASSYLRGDTIYF.

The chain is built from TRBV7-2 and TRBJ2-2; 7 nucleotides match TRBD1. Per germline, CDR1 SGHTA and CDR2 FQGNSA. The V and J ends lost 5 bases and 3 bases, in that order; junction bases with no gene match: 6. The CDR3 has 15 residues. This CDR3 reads CASSLNRGHTGELFF. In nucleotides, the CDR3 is TGTGCCAGCAGCCTAAACAGGGGTCACACCGGGGAGCTGTTTTTT.

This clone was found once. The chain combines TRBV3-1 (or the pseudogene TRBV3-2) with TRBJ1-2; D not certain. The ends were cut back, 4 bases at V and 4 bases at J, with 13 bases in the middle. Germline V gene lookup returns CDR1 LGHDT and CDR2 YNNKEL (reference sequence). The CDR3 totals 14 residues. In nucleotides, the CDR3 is TGTGCCAGCAGCCTACTAGACGGACTCTATGGCTACACCTTC. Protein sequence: CASSLLDGLYGYTF.

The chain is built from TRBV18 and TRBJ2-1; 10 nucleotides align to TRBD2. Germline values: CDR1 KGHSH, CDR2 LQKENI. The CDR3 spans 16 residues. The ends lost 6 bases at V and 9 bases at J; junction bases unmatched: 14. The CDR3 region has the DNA TGTGCCAGCTCTCGACTAGCGGGCGATGTTGGGAGTGAGCAGTTCTTC. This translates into CASSRLAGDVGSEQFF.

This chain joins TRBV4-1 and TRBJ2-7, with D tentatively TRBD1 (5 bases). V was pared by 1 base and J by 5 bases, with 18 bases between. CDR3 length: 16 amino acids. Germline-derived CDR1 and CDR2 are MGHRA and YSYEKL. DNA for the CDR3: TGCGCCAGCAGCCAAGGAGTCTCAGGGAACGAGGACGAGCAGTACTTC. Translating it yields CASSQGVSGNEDEQYF.

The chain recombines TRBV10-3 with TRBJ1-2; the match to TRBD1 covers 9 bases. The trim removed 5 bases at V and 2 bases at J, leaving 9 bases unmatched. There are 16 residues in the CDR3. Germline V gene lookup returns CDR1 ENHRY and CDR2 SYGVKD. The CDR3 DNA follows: TGTGCCATCAGTCCGGGACAGGGCAGAGAGAACTATGGCTACACCTTC. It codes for CAISPGQGRENYGYTF.

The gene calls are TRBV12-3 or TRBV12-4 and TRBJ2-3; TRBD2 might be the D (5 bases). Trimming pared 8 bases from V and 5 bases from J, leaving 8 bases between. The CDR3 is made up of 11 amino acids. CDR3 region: CASLRVDTQYF. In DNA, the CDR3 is TGTGCCAGCTTGAGGGTAGATACGCAGTATTTT.

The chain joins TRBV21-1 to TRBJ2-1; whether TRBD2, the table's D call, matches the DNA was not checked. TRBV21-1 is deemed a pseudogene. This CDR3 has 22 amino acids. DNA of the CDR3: TGTGCCAGCAGCAAATTGACCCAACTGACTAGCGGGGGGGCCAGCTCCTACAATGAGCAGTTCTTC. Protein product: CASSKLTQLTSGGASSYNEQFF.

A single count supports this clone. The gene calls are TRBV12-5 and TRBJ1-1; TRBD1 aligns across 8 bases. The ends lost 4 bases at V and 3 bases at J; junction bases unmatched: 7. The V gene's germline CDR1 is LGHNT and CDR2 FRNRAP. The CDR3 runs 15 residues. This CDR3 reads CASGSYRGGDTEAFF. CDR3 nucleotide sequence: TGTGCTAGTGGTTCGTACAGGGGGGGAGACACTGAAGCTTTCTTT.

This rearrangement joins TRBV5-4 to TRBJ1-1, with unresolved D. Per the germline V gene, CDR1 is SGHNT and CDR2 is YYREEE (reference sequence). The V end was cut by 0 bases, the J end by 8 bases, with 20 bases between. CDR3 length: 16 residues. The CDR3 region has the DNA TGTGCCAGCAGCTTGGACCCTGTCGGCCAGGCCAACGAAGCTTTCTTT. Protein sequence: CASSLDPVGQANEAFF.

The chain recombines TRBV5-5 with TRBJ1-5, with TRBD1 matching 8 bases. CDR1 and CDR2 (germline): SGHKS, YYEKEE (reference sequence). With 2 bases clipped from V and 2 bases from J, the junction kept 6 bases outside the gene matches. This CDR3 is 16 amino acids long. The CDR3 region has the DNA TGTGCCAGCAGCTTTTCAGGGGGCGCGGGCAATCAGCCCCAGCATTTT. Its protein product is CASSFSGGAGNQPQHF.

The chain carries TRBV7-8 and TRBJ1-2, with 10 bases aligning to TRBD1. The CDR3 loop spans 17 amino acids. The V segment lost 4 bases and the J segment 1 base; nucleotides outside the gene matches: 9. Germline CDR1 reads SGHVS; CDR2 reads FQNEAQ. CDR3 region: CASSSRTGGSLNYGYTF. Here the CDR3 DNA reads TGTGCCAGCAGCTCCAGGACAGGGGGTTCCCTTAACTATGGCTACACCTTC.

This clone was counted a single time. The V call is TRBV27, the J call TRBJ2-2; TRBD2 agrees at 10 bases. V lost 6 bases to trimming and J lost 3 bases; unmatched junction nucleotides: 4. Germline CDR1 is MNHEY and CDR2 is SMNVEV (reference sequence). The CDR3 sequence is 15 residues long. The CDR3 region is CASSPLAGHTGELFF. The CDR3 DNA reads TGTGCCAGCAGCCCACTAGCGGGGCACACCGGGGAGCTGTTTTTT.

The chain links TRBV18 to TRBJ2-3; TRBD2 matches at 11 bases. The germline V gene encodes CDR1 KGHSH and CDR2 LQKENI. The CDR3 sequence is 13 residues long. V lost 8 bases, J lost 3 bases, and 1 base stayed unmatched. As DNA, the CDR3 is TGTGCCAGCGGGACTAGCGGAACAGATACGCAGTATTTT. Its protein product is CASGTSGTDTQYF. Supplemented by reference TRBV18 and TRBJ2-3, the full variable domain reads NAGVMQNPRHLVRRRGQEARLRCSPMKGHSHVYWYRQLPEEGLKFMVYLQKENIIDESGMPKERFSAEFPKEGPSILRIQQVVRGDSAAYFCASGTSGTDTQYFGPGTRLTVL.

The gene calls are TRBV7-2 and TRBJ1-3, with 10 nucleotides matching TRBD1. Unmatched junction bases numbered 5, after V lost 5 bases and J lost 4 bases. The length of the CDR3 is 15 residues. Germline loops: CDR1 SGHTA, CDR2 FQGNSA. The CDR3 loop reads CASSLDRGPGNTIYF. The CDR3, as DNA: TGTGCCAGCAGCCTCGACAGGGGGCCAGGAAACACCATATATTTT.

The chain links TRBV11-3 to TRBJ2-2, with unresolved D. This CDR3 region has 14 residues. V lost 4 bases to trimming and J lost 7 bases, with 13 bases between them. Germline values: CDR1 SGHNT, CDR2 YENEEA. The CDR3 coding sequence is TGTGCCAGCAGCTGGATGTCAGGTGGCGGGGAGCTGTTTTTT. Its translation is CASSWMSGGGELFF.

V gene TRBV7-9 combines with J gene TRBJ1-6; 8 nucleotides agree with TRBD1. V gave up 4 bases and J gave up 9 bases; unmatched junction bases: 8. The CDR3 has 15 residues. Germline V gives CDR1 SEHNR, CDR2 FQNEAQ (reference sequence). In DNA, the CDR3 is TGTGCCAGCAGCTCCCAGACAGGGGTTAGTTCACCCCTCCACTTT. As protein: CASSSQTGVSSPLHF.

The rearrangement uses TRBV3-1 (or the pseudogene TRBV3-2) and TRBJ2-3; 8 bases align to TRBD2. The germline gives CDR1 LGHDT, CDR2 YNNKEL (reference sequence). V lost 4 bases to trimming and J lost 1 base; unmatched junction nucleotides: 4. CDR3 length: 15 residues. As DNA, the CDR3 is TGTGCCAGCAGCCCCCGGACTAGCCGCACAGATACGCAGTATTTT. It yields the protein CASSPRTSRTDTQYF.